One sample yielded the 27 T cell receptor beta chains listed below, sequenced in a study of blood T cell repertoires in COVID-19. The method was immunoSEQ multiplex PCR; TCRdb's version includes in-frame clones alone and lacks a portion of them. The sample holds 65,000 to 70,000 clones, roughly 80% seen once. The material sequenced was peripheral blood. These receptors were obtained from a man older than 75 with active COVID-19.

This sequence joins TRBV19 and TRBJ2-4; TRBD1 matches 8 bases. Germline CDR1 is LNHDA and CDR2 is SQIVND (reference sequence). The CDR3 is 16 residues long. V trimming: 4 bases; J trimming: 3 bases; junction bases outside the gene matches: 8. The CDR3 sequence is CASSTRAGTGKNIQYF. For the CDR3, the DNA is TGTGCCAGTAGTACAAGAGCCGGGACAGGCAAAAACATTCAGTACTTC.

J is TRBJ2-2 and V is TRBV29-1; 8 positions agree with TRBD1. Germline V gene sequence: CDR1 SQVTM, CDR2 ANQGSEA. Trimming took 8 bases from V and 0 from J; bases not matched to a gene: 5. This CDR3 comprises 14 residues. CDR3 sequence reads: CSTRGQANTGELFF. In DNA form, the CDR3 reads TGCAGCACCAGGGGACAGGCGAACACCGGGGAGCTGTTTTTT.

In DNA form, the CDR3 reads TGCGCCAGCAGCCTCGCCCCACAGGGCACTAATGAAAAACTGTTTTTT. Amino acid sequence: CASSLAPQGTNEKLFF. The chain joins TRBV5-1 to TRBJ1-4; tentative D call: TRBD1 (6 bases). This CDR3 region has 16 residues. Trimming shortened V by 4 bases and J by 2 bases, and 15 bases separated the two germline ends. Germline V lookup: CDR1 SGHRS, CDR2 YFSETQ. Combining the CDR3 with reference TRBV5-1 and TRBJ1-4 gives the whole variable domain KAGVTQTPRYLIKTRGQQVTLSCSPISGHRSVSWYQQTPGQGLQFLFEYFSETQRNKGNFPGRFSGRQFSNSRSEMNVSTLELGDSALYLCASSLAPQGTNEKLFFGSGTQLSVL.

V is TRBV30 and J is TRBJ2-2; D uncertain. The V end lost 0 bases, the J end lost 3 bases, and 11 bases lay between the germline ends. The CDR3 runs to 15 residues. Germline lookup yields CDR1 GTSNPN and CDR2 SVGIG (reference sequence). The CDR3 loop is CAWSVLARDTGELFF. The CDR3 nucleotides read TGTGCCTGGAGTGTACTGGCTAGAGACACCGGGGAGCTGTTTTTT.

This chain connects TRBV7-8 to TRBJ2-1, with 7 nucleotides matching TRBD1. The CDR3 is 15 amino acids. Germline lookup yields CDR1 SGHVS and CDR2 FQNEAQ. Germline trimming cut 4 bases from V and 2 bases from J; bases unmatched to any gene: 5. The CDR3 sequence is CASSSRDSTYNEQFF. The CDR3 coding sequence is TGTGCCAGCAGCTCCCGGGACAGTACCTACAATGAGCAGTTCTTC.

CDR3 region: CASSLLPGQGPSQETQYF. CDR3 nucleotides: TGTGCCAGCAGCCTACTGCCGGGACAGGGTCCTAGCCAGGAGACCCAGTACTTC. The rearrangement uses TRBV5-5 and TRBJ2-5, with TRBD1 matching over 9 bases. Germline V CDR1 and CDR2: SGHKS, YYEKEE (reference sequence). J lost 5 bases, V lost 4 bases, and 18 bases had no gene match. The CDR3 loop spans 18 amino acids.

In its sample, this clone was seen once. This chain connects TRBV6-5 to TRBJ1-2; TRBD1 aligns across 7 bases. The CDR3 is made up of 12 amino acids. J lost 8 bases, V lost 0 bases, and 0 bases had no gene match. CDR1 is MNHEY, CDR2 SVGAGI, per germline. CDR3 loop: CASSYSDRGYTF. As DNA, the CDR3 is TGTGCCAGCAGTTACTCGGACAGGGGCTACACCTTC.

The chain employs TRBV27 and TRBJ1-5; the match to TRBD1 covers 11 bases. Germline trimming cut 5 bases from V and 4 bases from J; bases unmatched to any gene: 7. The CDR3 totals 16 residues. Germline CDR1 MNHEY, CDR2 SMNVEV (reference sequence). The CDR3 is CASSPGDRGNNQPQHF. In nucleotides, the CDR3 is TGTGCCAGCAGTCCAGGGGACAGGGGGAATAATCAGCCCCAGCATTTT.

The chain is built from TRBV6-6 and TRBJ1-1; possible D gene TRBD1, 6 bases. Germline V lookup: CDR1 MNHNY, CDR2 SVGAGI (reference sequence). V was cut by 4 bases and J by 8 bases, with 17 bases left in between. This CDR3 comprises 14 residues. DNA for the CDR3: TGTGCCAGCAGTTGGGAAGCCCAAACAGGGGAAGCTTTCTTT. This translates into CASSWEAQTGEAFF.

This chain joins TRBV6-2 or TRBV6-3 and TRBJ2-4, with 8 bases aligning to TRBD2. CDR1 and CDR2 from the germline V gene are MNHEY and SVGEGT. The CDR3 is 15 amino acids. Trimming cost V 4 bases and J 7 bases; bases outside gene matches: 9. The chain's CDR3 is CASSFSGGLENIQYF. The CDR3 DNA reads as TGTGCCAGCAGTTTTTCGGGGGGGCTGGAGAACATTCAGTACTTC.

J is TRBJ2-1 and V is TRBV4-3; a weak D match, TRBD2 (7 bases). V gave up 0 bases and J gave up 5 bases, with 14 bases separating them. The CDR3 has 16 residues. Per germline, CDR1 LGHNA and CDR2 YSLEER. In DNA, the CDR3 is TGCGCCAGCAGCCAAGATACGGGGGGCCGCAACAATGAGCAGTTCTTC. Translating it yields CASSQDTGGRNNEQFF.

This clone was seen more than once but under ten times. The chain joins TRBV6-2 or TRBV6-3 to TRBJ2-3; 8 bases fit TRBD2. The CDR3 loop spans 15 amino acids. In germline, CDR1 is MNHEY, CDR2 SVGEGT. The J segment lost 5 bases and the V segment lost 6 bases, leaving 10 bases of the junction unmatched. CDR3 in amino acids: CASSRVAGTIDTQYF. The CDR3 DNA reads TGTGCCAGCAGCCGCGTAGCGGGAACTATAGATACGCAGTATTTT.

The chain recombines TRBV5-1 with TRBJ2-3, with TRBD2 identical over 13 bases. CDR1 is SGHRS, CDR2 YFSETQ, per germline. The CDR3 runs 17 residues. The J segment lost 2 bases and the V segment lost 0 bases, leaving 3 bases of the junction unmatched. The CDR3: CASSLGTSGGLTDTQYF. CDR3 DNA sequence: TGCGCCAGCAGCTTGGGGACTAGCGGGGGCCTCACAGATACGCAGTATTTT.

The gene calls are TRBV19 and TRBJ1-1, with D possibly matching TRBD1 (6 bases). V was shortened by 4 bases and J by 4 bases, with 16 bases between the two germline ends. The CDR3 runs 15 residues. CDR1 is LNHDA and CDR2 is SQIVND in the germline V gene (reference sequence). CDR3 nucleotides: TGTGCCAGTAGTAAGGGGGGGCAGGGAGGCACTGAAGCTTTCTTT. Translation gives CASSKGGQGGTEAFF.

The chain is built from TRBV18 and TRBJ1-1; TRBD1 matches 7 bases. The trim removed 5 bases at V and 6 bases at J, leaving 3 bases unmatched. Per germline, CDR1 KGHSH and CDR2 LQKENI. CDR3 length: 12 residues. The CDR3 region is CASSIQGAEAFF. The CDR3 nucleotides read TGTGCCAGCTCAATTCAGGGGGCTGAAGCTTTCTTT. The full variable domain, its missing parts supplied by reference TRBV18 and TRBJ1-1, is NAGVMQNPRHLVRRRGQEARLRCSPMKGHSHVYWYRQLPEEGLKFMVYLQKENIIDESGMPKERFSAEFPKEGPSILRIQQVVRGDSAAYFCASSIQGAEAFFGQGTRLTVV.

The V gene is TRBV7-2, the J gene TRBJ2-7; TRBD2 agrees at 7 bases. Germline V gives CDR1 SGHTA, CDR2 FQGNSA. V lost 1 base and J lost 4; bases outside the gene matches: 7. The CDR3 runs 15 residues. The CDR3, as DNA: TGTGCCAGCAGCTTAGACCCTAGCGGTATATACGAGCAGTACTTC. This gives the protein CASSLDPSGIYEQYF.

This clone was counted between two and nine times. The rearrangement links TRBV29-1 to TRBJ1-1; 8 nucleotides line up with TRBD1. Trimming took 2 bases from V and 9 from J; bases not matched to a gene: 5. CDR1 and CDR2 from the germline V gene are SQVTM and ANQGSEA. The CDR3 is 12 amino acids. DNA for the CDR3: TGCAGCGTTGAACAGGGGGCGGGAAAAGCTTTCTTT. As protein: CSVEQGAGKAFF.

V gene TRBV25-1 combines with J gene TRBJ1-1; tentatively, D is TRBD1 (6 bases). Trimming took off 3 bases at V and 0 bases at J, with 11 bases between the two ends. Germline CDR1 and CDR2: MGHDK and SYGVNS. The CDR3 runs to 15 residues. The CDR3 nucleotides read TGTGCCAGCAGTGAGGGACAATCGATGAACACTGAAGCTTTCTTT. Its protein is CASSEGQSMNTEAFF.

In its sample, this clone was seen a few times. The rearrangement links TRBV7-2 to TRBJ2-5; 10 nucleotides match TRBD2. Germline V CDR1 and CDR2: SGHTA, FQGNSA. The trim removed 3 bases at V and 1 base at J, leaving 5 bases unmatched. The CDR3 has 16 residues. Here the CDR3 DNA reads TGTGCCAGCAGCTTGGGTGGACTAGCGGTCCAAGAGACCCAGTACTTC. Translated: CASSLGGLAVQETQYF.

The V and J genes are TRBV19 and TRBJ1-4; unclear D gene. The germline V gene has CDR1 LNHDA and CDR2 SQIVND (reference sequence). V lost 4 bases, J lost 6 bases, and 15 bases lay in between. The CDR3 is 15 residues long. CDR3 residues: CASSRNTYRDEKLFF. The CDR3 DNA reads TGTGCCAGTAGTAGGAACACGTACCGGGATGAAAAACTGTTTTTT. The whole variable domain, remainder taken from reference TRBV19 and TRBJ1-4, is DGGITQSPKYLFRKEGQNVTLSCEQNLNHDAMYWYRQDPGQGLRLIYYSQIVNDFQKGDIAEGYSVSREKKESFPLTVTSAQKNPTAFYLCASSRNTYRDEKLFFGSGTQLSVL.

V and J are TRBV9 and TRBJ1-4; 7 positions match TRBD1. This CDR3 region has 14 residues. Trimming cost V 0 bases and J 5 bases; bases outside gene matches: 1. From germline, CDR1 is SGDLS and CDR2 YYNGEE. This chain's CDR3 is CASSVGQGNEKLFF. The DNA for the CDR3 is TGTGCCAGCAGCGTAGGACAGGGAAATGAAAAACTGTTTTTT. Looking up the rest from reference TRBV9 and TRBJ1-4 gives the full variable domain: DSGVTQTPKHLITATGQRVTLRCSPRSGDLSVYWYQQSLDQGLQFLIQYYNGEERAKGNILERFSAQQFPDLHSELNLSSLELGDSALYFCASSVGQGNEKLFFGSGTQLSVL.

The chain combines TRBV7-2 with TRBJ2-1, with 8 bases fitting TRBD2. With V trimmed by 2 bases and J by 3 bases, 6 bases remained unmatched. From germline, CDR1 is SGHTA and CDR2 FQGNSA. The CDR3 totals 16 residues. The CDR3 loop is CASSLSPAGGYNEQFF. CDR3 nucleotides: TGTGCCAGCAGCTTATCCCCTGCGGGGGGCTACAATGAGCAGTTCTTC.

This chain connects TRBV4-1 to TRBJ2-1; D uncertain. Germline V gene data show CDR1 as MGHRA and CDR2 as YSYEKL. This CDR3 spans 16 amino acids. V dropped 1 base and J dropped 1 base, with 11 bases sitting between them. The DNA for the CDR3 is TGCGCCAGCAGCCAAGTGCCGCAGGATTCCTACAATGAGCAGTTCTTC. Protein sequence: CASSQVPQDSYNEQFF.

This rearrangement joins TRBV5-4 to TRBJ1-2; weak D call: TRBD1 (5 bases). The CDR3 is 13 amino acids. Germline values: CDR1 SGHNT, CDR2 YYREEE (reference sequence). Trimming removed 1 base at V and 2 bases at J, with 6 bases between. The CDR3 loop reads CASSLRGNYGYTF. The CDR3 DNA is TGTGCCAGCAGCTTGCGGGGGAACTATGGCTACACCTTC.

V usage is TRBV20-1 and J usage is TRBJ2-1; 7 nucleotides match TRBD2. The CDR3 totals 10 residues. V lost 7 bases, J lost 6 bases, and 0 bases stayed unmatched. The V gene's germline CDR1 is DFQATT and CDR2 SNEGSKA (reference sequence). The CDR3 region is CSGGGNEQFF. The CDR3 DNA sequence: TGCAGTGGGGGGGGCAATGAGCAGTTCTTC.

The CDR3, as DNA: TGTGCCAGCAGAGCAACTCGGGGAAACTACGAGCAGTACTTC. Translating it yields CASRATRGNYEQYF. V is TRBV6-5 and J is TRBJ2-7; a possible D gene is TRBD2 (5 bases). Germline loops: CDR1 MNHEY, CDR2 SVGAGI. The CDR3 has 14 residues. Trimming cost V 6 bases and J 3 bases, with 15 bases left between them.

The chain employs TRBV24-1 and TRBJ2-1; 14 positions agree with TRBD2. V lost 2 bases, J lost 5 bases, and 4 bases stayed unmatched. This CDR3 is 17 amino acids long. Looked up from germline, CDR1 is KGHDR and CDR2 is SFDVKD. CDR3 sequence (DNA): TGTGCCACCAGTGATTACCAGGGACTAGCGGGGGACAATGAGCAGTTCTTC. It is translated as CATSDYQGLAGDNEQFF.